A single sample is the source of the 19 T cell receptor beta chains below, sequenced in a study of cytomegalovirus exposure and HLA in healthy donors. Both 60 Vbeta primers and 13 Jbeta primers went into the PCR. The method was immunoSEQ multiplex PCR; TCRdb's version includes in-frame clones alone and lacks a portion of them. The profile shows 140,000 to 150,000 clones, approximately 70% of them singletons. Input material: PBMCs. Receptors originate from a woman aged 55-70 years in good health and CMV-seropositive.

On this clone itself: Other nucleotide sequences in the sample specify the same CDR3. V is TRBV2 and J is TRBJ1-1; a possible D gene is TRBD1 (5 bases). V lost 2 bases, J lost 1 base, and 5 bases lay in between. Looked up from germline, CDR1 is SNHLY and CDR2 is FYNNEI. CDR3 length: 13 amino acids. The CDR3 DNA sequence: TGTGCCAGCAGTGAACAGGGGAACACTGAAGCTTTCTTT. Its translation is CASSEQGNTEAFF.

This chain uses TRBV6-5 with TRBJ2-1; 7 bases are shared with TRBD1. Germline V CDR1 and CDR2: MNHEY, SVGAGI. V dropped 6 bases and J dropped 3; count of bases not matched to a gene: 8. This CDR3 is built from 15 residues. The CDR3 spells CASSLDRTYYNEQFF. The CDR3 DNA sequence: TGTGCCAGCAGCTTGGACAGGACTTACTACAATGAGCAGTTCTTC.

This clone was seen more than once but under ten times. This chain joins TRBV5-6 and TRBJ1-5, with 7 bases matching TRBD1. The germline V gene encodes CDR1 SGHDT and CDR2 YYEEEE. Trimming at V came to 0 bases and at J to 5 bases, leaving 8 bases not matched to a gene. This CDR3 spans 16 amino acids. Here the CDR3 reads CASSLAGTEGYQPQHF. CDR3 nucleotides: TGTGCCAGCAGCTTGGCCGGGACAGAGGGTTATCAGCCCCAGCATTTT. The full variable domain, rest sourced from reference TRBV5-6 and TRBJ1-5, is DAGVTQSPTHLIKTRGQQVTLRCSPKSGHDTVSWYQQALGQGPQFIFQYYEEEERQRGNFPDRFSGHQFPNYSSELNVNALLLGDSALYLCASSLAGTEGYQPQHFGDGTRLSIL.

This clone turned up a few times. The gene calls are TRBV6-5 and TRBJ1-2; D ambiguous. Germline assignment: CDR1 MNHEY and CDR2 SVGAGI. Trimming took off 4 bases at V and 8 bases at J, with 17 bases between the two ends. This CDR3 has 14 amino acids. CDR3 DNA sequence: TGTGCCAGCAGTTCCCCGGGGTCCCAATGGGGCTACACCTTC. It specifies CASSSPGSQWGYTF.

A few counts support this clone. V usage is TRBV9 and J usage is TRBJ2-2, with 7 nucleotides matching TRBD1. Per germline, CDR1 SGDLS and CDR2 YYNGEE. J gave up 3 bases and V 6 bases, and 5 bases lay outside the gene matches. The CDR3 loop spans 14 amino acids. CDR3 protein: CASNDRVDTGELFF. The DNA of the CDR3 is TGTGCCAGCAACGACAGGGTGGACACCGGGGAGCTGTTTTTT.

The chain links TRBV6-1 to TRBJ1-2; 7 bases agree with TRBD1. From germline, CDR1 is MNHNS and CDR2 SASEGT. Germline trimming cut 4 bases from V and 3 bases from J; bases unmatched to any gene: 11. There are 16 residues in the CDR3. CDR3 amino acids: CASSGAPRQGDYGYTF. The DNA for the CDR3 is TGTGCCAGCAGTGGAGCCCCGAGACAGGGTGACTATGGCTACACCTTC.

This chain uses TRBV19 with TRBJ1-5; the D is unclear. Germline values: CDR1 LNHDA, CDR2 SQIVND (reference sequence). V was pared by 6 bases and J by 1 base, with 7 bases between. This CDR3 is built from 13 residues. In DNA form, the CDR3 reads TGTGCCAGTAGATACTCGAGCAATCAGCCCCAGCATTTT. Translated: CASRYSSNQPQHF.

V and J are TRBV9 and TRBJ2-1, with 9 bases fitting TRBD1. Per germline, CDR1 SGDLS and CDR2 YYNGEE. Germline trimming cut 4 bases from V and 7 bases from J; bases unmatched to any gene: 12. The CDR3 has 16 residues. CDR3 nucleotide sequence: TGTGCCAGCAGCTTTTCCCCGGGACAGGGAATAAATGAGCAGTTCTTC. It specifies CASSFSPGQGINEQFF.

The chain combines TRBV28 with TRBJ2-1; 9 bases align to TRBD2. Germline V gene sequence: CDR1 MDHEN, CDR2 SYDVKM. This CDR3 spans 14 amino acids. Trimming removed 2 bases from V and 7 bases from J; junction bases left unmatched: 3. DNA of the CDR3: TGTGCCAGCAGTTTACGGACTAGCGATAATGAGCAGTTCTTC. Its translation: CASSLRTSDNEQFF.

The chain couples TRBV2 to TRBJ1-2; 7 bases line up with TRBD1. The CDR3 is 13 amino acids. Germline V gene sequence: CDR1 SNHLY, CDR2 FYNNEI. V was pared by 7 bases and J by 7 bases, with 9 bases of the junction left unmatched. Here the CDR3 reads CASKGAGGGGYTF. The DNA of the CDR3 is TGTGCCAGCAAGGGGGCCGGCGGCGGTGGCTACACCTTC.

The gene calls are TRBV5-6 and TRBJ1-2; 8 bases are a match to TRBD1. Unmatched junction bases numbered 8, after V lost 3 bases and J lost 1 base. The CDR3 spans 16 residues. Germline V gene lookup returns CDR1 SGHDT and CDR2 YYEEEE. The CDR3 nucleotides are TGTGCCAGCAGCTGGTCCACAGGGGGTGGTAACTATGGCTACACCTTC. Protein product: CASSWSTGGGNYGYTF.

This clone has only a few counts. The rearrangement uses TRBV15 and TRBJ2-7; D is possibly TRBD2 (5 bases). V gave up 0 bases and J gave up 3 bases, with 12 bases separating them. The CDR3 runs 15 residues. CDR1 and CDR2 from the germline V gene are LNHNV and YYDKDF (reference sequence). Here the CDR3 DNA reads TGTGCCACCAGCAGAGATAAAGTCACTAGCTACGAGCAGTACTTC. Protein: CATSRDKVTSYEQYF.

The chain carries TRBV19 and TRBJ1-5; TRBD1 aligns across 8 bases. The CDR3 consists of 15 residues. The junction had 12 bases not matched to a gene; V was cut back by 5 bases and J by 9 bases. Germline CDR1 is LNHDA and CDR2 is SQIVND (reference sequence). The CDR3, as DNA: TGTGCCAGTAGTGCTCGGACAGGGAATGTACGGCCCCAGCATTTT. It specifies CASSARTGNVRPQHF.

The CDR3 DNA is TGTGCCAGCAGTGGCGGGATTATGGAGACCCAGTACTTC. Its translation is CASSGGIMETQYF. This chain connects TRBV6-1 to TRBJ2-5, with D tentatively TRBD2 (6 bases). The CDR3 sequence is 13 residues long. Trimming stripped 4 bases from V and 5 bases from J, with 11 bases between. From germline, CDR1 is MNHNS and CDR2 SASEGT.

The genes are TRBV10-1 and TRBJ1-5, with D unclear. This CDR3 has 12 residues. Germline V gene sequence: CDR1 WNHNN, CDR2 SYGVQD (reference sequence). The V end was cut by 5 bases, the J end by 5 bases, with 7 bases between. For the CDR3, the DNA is TGCGCCAGCAGTTCAGGTGATCAGCCCCAGCATTTT. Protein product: CASSSGDQPQHF.

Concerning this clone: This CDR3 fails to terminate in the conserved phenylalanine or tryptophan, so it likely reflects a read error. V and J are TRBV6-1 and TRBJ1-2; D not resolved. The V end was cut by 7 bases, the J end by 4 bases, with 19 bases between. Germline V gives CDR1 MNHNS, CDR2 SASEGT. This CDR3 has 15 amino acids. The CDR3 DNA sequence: TGTGCCAGCACCCGAGGCAGCCGAGACTCCTATGGCTACACCCTC. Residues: CASTRGSRDSYGYTL.

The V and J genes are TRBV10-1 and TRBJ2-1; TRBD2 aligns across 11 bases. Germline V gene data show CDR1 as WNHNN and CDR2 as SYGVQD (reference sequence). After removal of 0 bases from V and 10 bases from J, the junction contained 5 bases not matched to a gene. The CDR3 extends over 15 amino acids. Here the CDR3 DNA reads TGCGCCAGCAGTGAGTCACTAGCGGGAGCCGAGGAGCAGTTCTTC. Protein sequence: CASSESLAGAEEQFF.

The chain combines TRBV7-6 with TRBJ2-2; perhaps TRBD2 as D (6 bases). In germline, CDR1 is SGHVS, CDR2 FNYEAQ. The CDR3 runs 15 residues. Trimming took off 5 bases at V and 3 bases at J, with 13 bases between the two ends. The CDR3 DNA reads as TGTGCCAGCAGCCGCGCGGGATTGGACACCGGGGAGCTGTTTTTT. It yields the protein CASSRAGLDTGELFF. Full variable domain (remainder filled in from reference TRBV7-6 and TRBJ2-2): GAGVSQSPRYKVTKRGQDVALRCDPISGHVSLYWYRQALGQGPEFLTYFNYEAQQDKSGLPNDRFSAERPEGSISTLTIQRTEQRDSAMYRCASSRAGLDTGELFFGEGSRLTVL.

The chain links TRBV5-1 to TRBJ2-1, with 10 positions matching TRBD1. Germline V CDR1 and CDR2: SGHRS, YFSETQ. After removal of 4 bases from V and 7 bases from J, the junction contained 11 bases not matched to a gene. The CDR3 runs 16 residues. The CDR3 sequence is CASSMTPGQGWNEQFF. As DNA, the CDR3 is TGCGCCAGCAGCATGACACCGGGACAGGGGTGGAATGAGCAGTTCTTC. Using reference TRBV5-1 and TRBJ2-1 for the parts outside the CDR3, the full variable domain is KAGVTQTPRYLIKTRGQQVTLSCSPISGHRSVSWYQQTPGQGLQFLFEYFSETQRNKGNFPGRFSGRQFSNSRSEMNVSTLELGDSALYLCASSMTPGQGWNEQFFGPGTRLTVL.